The 21 T cell receptor beta chains below come from one sample, sequenced in a study of blood T cell repertoires in COVID-19. This table comes from immunoSEQ multiplex PCR, and its TCRdb copy is limited to in-frame clones, with some not included. The sample has tens of thousands of clones; approximately 91% are singletons. Sequenced: peripheral blood. The receptors stem from a woman in her 70s with active COVID-19.

The rearrangement joins TRBV29-1 to TRBJ1-2; tentative D call: TRBD1 (6 bases). Looked up from germline, CDR1 is SQVTM and CDR2 is ANQGSEA. With 5 bases removed from V and 8 bases from J, the gap between germline ends came to 15 bases. There are 12 residues in the CDR3. The CDR3 spells CSVQAQGRGYTF. CDR3 DNA: TGCAGCGTTCAGGCACAGGGTAGGGGCTACACCTTC.

The chain links TRBV7-9 to TRBJ1-3; possible D gene TRBD1, 6 bases. Per germline, CDR1 SEHNR and CDR2 FQNEAQ (reference sequence). This CDR3 contains 15 residues. V dropped 5 bases and J dropped 2 bases, with 13 bases sitting between them. CDR3 protein: CASSLDGTPGNTIYF. Written as DNA, the CDR3 is TGTGCCAGCAGCCTGGACGGGACACCTGGAAACACCATATATTTT. The full variable domain, rest sourced from reference TRBV7-9 and TRBJ1-3, is DTGVSQNPRHKITKRGQNVTFRCDPISEHNRLYWYRQTLGQGPEFLTYFQNEAQLEKSRLLSDRFSAERPKGSFSTLEIQRTEQGDSAMYLCASSLDGTPGNTIYFGEGSWLTVV.

The chain has TRBV5-4 and TRBJ1-3; TRBD1 aligns across 10 bases. Germline-derived CDR1 and CDR2 are SGHNT and YYREEE (reference sequence). The CDR3 covers 15 residues. V was clipped by 2 bases and J by 4 bases; unmatched bases: 3. CDR3 region: CASSLDRGPGNTIYF. The CDR3 bases are TGTGCCAGCAGCTTAGACAGGGGGCCGGGAAACACCATATATTTT.

The chain has TRBV20-1 and TRBJ2-1, with TRBD2 identical over 10 bases. Germline loops: CDR1 DFQATT, CDR2 SNEGSKA (reference sequence). V was pared by 3 bases and J by 9 bases, with 8 bases of the junction left unmatched. The CDR3 loop spans 14 amino acids. In DNA form, the CDR3 reads TGCAGTGCTAGTAGGCTAGCGGGAGTATCTGAGCAGTTCTTC. It codes for CSASRLAGVSEQFF.

The chain combines TRBV18 with TRBJ2-1, with D possibly being TRBD2 (6 bases). The germline CDR1 and CDR2 sequences are KGHSH and LQKENI. V lost 5 bases to trimming and J lost 2 bases, with 10 bases between them. The CDR3 is 14 amino acids. The CDR3 loop reads CASSLGLTYNEQFF. In DNA, the CDR3 is TGTGCCAGCTCATTGGGACTGACCTACAATGAGCAGTTCTTC.

This rearrangement joins TRBV24-1 to TRBJ1-2; D not certain. This CDR3 region has 16 residues. Deletions cut 0 bases from V and 8 bases from J, with 18 bases between. The germline gives CDR1 KGHDR, CDR2 SFDVKD. The DNA of the CDR3 is TGTGCCACCAGTGATTTGCACCTCTCGAACGGGGTGGGCTACACCTTC. Translated, it gives CATSDLHLSNGVGYTF.

V gene TRBV18 combines with J gene TRBJ1-1; TRBD1 aligns across 7 bases. CDR1 is KGHSH and CDR2 is LQKENI in the germline V gene. This CDR3 is 14 amino acids long. The ends lost 6 bases at V and 5 bases at J; junction bases unmatched: 9. CDR3 nucleotide sequence: TGTGCCAGCTCCCGACAGGGCGGAGGGACTGAAGCTTTCTTT. Translated, it gives CASSRQGGGTEAFF.

This chain joins TRBV18 and TRBJ2-7; perhaps TRBD1 as D (6 bases). This CDR3 has 13 amino acids. V shed 4 bases and J shed 5 bases, with 12 bases lying between them. Germline V gives CDR1 KGHSH, CDR2 LQKENI. This CDR3 is CASSRKQGDEQYF. CDR3 nucleotides: TGTGCCAGCTCACGGAAACAGGGAGACGAGCAGTACTTC.

The gene calls are TRBV5-1 and TRBJ1-2; 8 bases are shared with TRBD1. The CDR3 runs to 14 residues. The ends lost 4 bases at V and 2 bases at J; junction bases unmatched: 4. Germline V gene sequence: CDR1 SGHRS, CDR2 YFSETQ. CDR3: CASSATGDNYGYTF. CDR3 DNA sequence: TGCGCCAGCAGCGCGACAGGGGACAACTATGGCTACACCTTC.

This sequence joins TRBV9 and TRBJ2-7; 12 nucleotides line up with TRBD2. This CDR3 spans 15 amino acids. V shed 0 bases and J 5 bases; nucleotides not matched to a gene: 3. Germline V gives CDR1 SGDLS, CDR2 YYNGEE. The CDR3 DNA is TGTGCCAGCAGCGTAGGAGGGACTAGCGGGCACGAGCAGTACTTC. It encodes CASSVGGTSGHEQYF.

The chain is built from TRBV30 and TRBJ1-2, with D perhaps TRBD1 (5 bases). This CDR3 spans 14 amino acids. V shed 2 bases and J shed 4 bases, with 14 bases lying between them. Germline V gene data show CDR1 as GTSNPN and CDR2 as SVGIG (reference sequence). CDR3 loop: CAWSLDKAVYGYTF. CDR3 nucleotide sequence: TGTGCCTGGAGTCTGGACAAGGCGGTCTATGGCTACACCTTC. The entire variable domain, with the rest obtained from reference TRBV30 and TRBJ1-2, is as follows: SQTIHQWPATLVQPVGSPLSLECTVEGTSNPNLYWYRQAAGRGLQLLFYSVGIGQISSEVPQNLSASRPQDRQFILSSKKLLLSDSGFYLCAWSLDKAVYGYTFGSGTRLTVV.

The J gene is TRBJ1-4, the V gene TRBV28; D might be TRBD1 (5 bases). V was trimmed by 5 bases and J by 0 bases, leaving 10 bases between them. Germline CDR1 MDHEN, CDR2 SYDVKM. The CDR3 has 15 residues. CDR3 DNA sequence: TGTGCCAGCAGTCGACCGACAGCAACTAATGAAAAACTGTTTTTT. This gives the protein CASSRPTATNEKLFF.

This rearrangement joins TRBV19 to TRBJ2-1, with 14 positions matching TRBD2. Germline values: CDR1 LNHDA, CDR2 SQIVND (reference sequence). The V gene end was trimmed by 1 base and the J gene end by 4 bases; junction bases not matched to a gene: 3. CDR3 length: 17 residues. CDR3 coding DNA: TGTGCCAGTAGTATAGGACTAGCGGGAGGGGATTACAATGAGCAGTTCTTC. Translating it yields CASSIGLAGGDYNEQFF.

This chain joins TRBV2 and TRBJ2-1; TRBD2 agrees at 10 bases. Germline assignment: CDR1 SNHLY and CDR2 FYNNEI. The CDR3 runs to 17 residues. The J segment lost 9 bases and the V segment lost 4 bases, leaving 15 bases of the junction unmatched. The CDR3 bases are TGTGCCAGCAGTGTGAGTAGCGGGAGGTCCTACGGAGTTGAGCAGTTCTTC. Amino acids: CASSVSSGRSYGVEQFF.

In this sample, this clone turned up a few times. V and J are TRBV5-6 and TRBJ1-6; 10 bases line up with TRBD1. The junction had 3 bases not matched to a gene; V was cut back by 4 bases and J by 2 bases. The germline gives CDR1 SGHDT, CDR2 YYEEEE. CDR3 length: 16 residues. DNA for the CDR3: TGTGCCAGCAGCCTTGGGACAGGGGCCTATAATTCACCCCTCCACTTT. Amino acids: CASSLGTGAYNSPLHF.

The chain employs TRBV6-2 or TRBV6-3 and TRBJ2-5; possible D gene TRBD1, 6 bases. Looked up from germline, CDR1 is MNHEY and CDR2 is SVGEGT. This CDR3 has 17 amino acids. The V and J ends lost 0 bases and 2 bases respectively, with 16 bases between them. DNA of the CDR3: TGTGCCAGCAGTTACTCGGACATCGGACAGTTTCAAGAGACCCAGTACTTC. Translating gives CASSYSDIGQFQETQYF.

A word on this clone: The junction departs from germline at one end; a sequencing error may be responsible. The chain links TRBV4-2 to TRBJ1-2, with D perhaps TRBD1 (5 bases). This CDR3 has 13 amino acids. Germline values: CDR1 LGHNA, CDR2 YNFKEQ. DNA for the CDR3: TGTGCCAGCAGCCAAGGGGCCTGGGGGGATTTCGCCTTC. This encodes CASSQGAWGDFAF.

This clone was observed a few times. The chain is built from TRBV30 and TRBJ1-6; no reliable D call. This CDR3 region has 14 residues. V lost 2 bases and J 9 bases, leaving 14 bases between the germline ends. Germline V gene lookup returns CDR1 GTSNPN and CDR2 SVGIG (reference sequence). The CDR3 sequence: CAWSPSGLGSPLHF. The DNA of the CDR3 is TGTGCCTGGAGTCCTTCAGGCCTTGGTTCACCCCTCCACTTT.

V gene TRBV24-1 combines with J gene TRBJ2-1; D call uncertain. This CDR3 has 15 amino acids. Germline V CDR1 and CDR2: KGHDR, SFDVKD. Trimming removed 1 base from V and 8 bases from J, with 14 bases in between. The CDR3 region is CATSDFRNGFDEQFF. The DNA of the CDR3 is TGTGCCACCAGTGATTTTAGAAACGGTTTTGATGAGCAGTTCTTC.

This chain uses TRBV15 with TRBJ1-1, with 10 nucleotides matching TRBD1. V shed 7 bases, J shed 3 bases, and the junction held 5 bases outside the gene matches. Germline V gives CDR1 LNHNV, CDR2 YYDKDF (reference sequence). The CDR3 is 14 residues long. This chain's CDR3 is CATTRDRGHTEAFF. CDR3 coding DNA: TGTGCCACCACCCGGGACAGGGGTCACACTGAAGCTTTCTTT.

V is TRBV18 and J is TRBJ1-2; TRBD1 matches at 7 bases. V shed 4 bases and J 6 bases; nucleotides not matched to a gene: 5. The CDR3 length is 13 residues. The germline gives CDR1 KGHSH, CDR2 LQKENI. The chain's CDR3 is CASSQDREDGYTF. CDR3 DNA: TGTGCCAGCTCACAAGACAGGGAAGATGGCTACACCTTC.